The 6 T cell receptor beta chains reported below all come from one sample, sequenced in a study of CD8 T cells in Susac syndrome. Random hexamers primed reverse transcription of roughly 0.5 to 1 ug RNA. TCRdb used MiXCR to reprocess the immunoSEQ multiplex PCR reads, holding one entry per CDR3 protein. Among around 160,000 distinct CDR3 sequences listed, about 94% were seen once. Source material: CD4+ T cells from PBMCs. Source of these receptors: a human donor in good health.

The chain employs TRBV5-1 and TRBJ1-4, with D hard to call. The CDR3 extends over 14 amino acids. The V gene's germline CDR1 is SGHRS and CDR2 YFSETQ. V was cut by 1 base and J by 6 bases, with 10 bases left in between. DNA for the CDR3: TGCGCCAGCAGCTTGTCGAGGTATGATGAAAAACTGTTTTTT. This sequence encodes CASSLSRYDEKLFF.

The chain recombines TRBV29-1 with TRBJ1-2; D gene unclear. Germline V CDR1 and CDR2: SQVTM, ANQGSEA. The CDR3 is made up of 12 amino acids. The V end was cut by 1 base, the J end by 8 bases, with 11 bases between. The CDR3 sequence: CSVEGVPQGYTF. CDR3 coding DNA: TGCAGCGTTGAAGGGGTCCCTCAGGGCTACACCTTC.

The rearrangement uses TRBV4-1 and TRBJ1-5; 9 nucleotides match TRBD1. CDR1 is MGHRA, CDR2 YSYEKL, per germline. The CDR3 sequence is 19 residues long. V dropped 0 bases and J dropped 0; count of bases not matched to a gene: 9. The CDR3: CASSQEGWTGVYSNQPQHF. In DNA form, the CDR3 reads TGCGCCAGCAGCCAAGAAGGGTGGACAGGGGTATATAGCAATCAGCCCCAGCATTTT.

J is TRBJ1-2 and V is TRBV15; tentative D call: TRBD1 (5 bases). CDR1 and CDR2 from the germline V gene are LNHNV and YYDKDF (reference sequence). CDR3 length: 14 residues. Trimming pared 3 bases from V and 5 bases from J, leaving 13 bases between. CDR3 nucleotides: TGTGCCACCAGCAGCTTTACAGGAATTTATGGCTACACCTTC. It encodes CATSSFTGIYGYTF. The full variable domain, its missing parts supplied by reference TRBV15 and TRBJ1-2, is DAMVIQNPRYQVTQFGKPVTLSCSQTLNHNVMYWYQQKSSQAPKLLFHYYDKDFNNEADTPDNFQSRRPNTSFCFLDIRSPGLGDTAMYLCATSSFTGIYGYTFGSGTRLTVV.

The chain is built from TRBV7-2 and TRBJ1-3; 9 bases align to TRBD1. With V trimmed by 5 bases and J by 6 bases, 8 bases remained unmatched. Germline V gene lookup returns CDR1 SGHTA and CDR2 FQGNSA. The CDR3 loop spans 15 amino acids. This CDR3 is CASSTVGQGTNTIYF. The CDR3 DNA sequence: TGTGCCAGCAGCACCGTCGGACAGGGGACAAACACCATATATTTT.

This chain uses TRBV11-1 with TRBJ1-1; no reliable D call. Germline CDR1 reads SGHAT; CDR2 reads FQDESV (reference sequence). Trimming removed 3 bases at V and 1 base at J, with 9 bases between. This CDR3 has 14 residues. The CDR3 loop reads CASSFGLTNTEAFF. CDR3 coding DNA: TGTGCCAGCAGCTTCGGACTGACGAACACTGAAGCTTTCTTT.